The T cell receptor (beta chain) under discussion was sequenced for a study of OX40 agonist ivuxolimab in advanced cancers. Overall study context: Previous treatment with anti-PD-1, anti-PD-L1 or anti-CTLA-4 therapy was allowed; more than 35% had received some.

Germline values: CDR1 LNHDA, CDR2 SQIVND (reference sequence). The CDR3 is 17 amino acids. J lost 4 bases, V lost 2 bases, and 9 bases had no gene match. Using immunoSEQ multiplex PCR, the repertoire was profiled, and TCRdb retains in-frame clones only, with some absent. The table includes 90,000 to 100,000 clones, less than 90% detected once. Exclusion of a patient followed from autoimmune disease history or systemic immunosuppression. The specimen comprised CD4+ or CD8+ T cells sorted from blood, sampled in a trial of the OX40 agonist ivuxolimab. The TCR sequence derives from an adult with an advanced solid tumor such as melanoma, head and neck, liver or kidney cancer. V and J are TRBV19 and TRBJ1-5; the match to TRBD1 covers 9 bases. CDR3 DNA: TGTGCCAGTAGTATAAGAGCTTCCGGGACAGGGAATCAGCCCCAGCATTTT. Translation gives CASSIRASGTGNQPQHF.